The 15 T cell receptor beta chains below all came from one sample that was sequenced in a study of spatial heterogeneity in lung cancer. Time point reported: sample taken at primary tumor resection. Tumor, nontumor lung or frozen PBMC supplied whole RNA that was sequenced unsorted. Via MiXCR, TCRdb re-called the 5' RACE reads, giving one row per CDR3 protein. The sample contains 25,000 to 35,000 distinct CDR3 sequences, around 8% of which appear only once. The sample in question was PBMCs, obtained at surgery. These receptors came from a female donor with early-stage non-small cell lung cancer.

This clonotype appeared a few times. This chain's CDR3 is CASSSRRVVRAFF. The CDR3 DNA is TGTGCCAGCAGTTCCCGACGGGTGGTCCGCGCTTTCTTT. The chain couples TRBV6-2 or TRBV6-3 to TRBJ1-1; D remains ambiguous. The CDR3 is 13 residues long. Trimming took 4 bases from V and 11 from J, leaving 17 bases between them. Germline V gene data show CDR1 as MNHEY and CDR2 as SVGEGT.

This clonotype was recorded a few times. The chain has TRBV2 and TRBJ1-5; D gene uncertain. Trimming removed 1 base at V and 9 bases at J, with 10 bases between. The CDR3 covers 13 residues. Germline CDR1 is SNHLY and CDR2 is FYNNEI. The CDR3 region is CASSEVGKGPQHF. CDR3 in DNA: TGTGCCAGCAGTGAAGTCGGGAAAGGGCCCCAGCATTTT. Looking up the rest from reference TRBV2 and TRBJ1-5 gives the full variable domain: EPEVTQTPSHQVTQMGQEVILRCVPISNHLYFYWYRQILGQKVEFLVSFYNNEISEKSEIFDDQFSVERPDGSNFTLKIRSTKLEDSAMYFCASSEVGKGPQHFGDGTRLSIL.

This clonotype was counted many times. The V gene is TRBV7-3, the J gene TRBJ1-1, with no clear D. The V and J ends lost 5 bases and 1 base respectively, with 8 bases between them. The CDR3 consists of 13 residues. Germline lookup yields CDR1 SGHTA and CDR2 FQGTGA. CDR3 DNA: TGTGCCAGCAGCAGACAAGGGAACACTGAAGCTTTCTTT. Its protein is CASSRQGNTEAFF.

The chain combines TRBV6-2 or TRBV6-3 with TRBJ1-5; D remains unclear. Germline loops: CDR1 MNHEY, CDR2 SVGEGT. CDR3 length: 14 amino acids. The germline V and J ends were trimmed by 6 bases and 5 bases, with 14 bases remaining between them. The CDR3 nucleotides are TGTGCCAGCAGAACCGGGAGTGGTGATCAGCCCCAGCATTTT. It yields the protein CASRTGSGDQPQHF.

This clonotype was seen many times. CDR3 amino acids: CASSLSVRNGYEQYF. CDR3 nucleotides: TGTGCCAGCAGCCTTAGTGTACGGAATGGATACGAGCAGTACTTC. The chain joins TRBV4-2 to TRBJ2-7, with unresolved D. The CDR3 is 15 residues long. Germline-derived CDR1 and CDR2 are LGHNA and YNFKEQ. Trimming cost V 4 bases and J 4 bases, with 17 bases left between them.

The chain links TRBV6-2 or TRBV6-3 to TRBJ2-4; perhaps TRBD2 as D (5 bases). CDR1 and CDR2 (germline): MNHEY, SVGEGT. Trimming removed 5 bases from V and 1 base from J, with 12 bases in between. The CDR3 covers 15 residues. In nucleotides, the CDR3 is TGTGCCAGCAGTGCCCGGGGTGGGGCCAAAAACATTCAGTACTTC. Its translation: CASSARGGAKNIQYF.

Remarks on this clonotype: This may arise from a read error, as a much more abundant clone is one base away. J is TRBJ2-6 and V is TRBV11-2; perhaps D is TRBD1 or TRBD2 (5 bases each). Looked up from germline, CDR1 is SGHAT and CDR2 is FQNNGV. The CDR3 covers 17 residues. In DNA form, the CDR3 reads TGTGCCAGCAGCTGGGGGAACGCCGGCTCTGGGACCAACGTCCTGACTTTC. Its translation: CASSWGNAGSGTNVLTF.

This chain joins TRBV12-3 or TRBV12-4 and TRBJ2-3; TRBD2 matches 8 bases. CDR3 length equals 15 residues. The junction had 7 bases not matched to a gene; V was cut back by 7 bases and J by 1 base. CDR3 in DNA: TGTGCCAGCACCCGATTAGCGGGGCGCACAGATACGCAGTATTTT. Its translation: CASTRLAGRTDTQYF.

This clonotype was recorded at least ten times. The rearrangement links TRBV20-1 to TRBJ1-5, with a weak D call TRBD1 (6 bases). The CDR3 length is 15 residues. The germline V gene has CDR1 DFQATT and CDR2 SNEGSKA (reference sequence). Trimming took 0 bases from V and 2 from J, leaving 11 bases between them. Written as DNA, the CDR3 is TGCAGTGCTAGAGATGGAGAGGGGGGCAATCAGCCCCAGCATTTT. This translates into CSARDGEGGNQPQHF.

This clonotype was observed at least ten times. V usage is TRBV7-2 and J usage is TRBJ2-1; possibly TRBD1 or TRBD2 for D (7 bases each). With 5 bases removed from V and 10 bases from J, the gap between germline ends came to 21 bases. Germline V gives CDR1 SGHTA, CDR2 FQGNSA. This CDR3 has 15 amino acids. The CDR3 loop is CASSNRGPLRGEQFF. CDR3 nucleotides: TGTGCCAGCAGCAACAGGGGTCCGTTGCGGGGGGAGCAGTTCTTC.

This clonotype was counted many times. The chain links TRBV9 to TRBJ2-3; D gene unclear. Trimming removed 2 bases from V and 4 bases from J, with 8 bases in between. There are 13 residues in the CDR3. CDR1 is SGDLS, CDR2 YYNGEE, per germline. The CDR3 reads CASSVSPADTQYF. The CDR3 nucleotides read TGTGCCAGCAGCGTGAGCCCAGCAGATACGCAGTATTTT.

Concerning this clonotype: With a much larger clone just one base away, this may be a read error. CDR3 coding DNA: TGTGCCGGCAGATTAACCTCGAACACCGGGGAGCTGTTTTTT. The encoded protein is CAGRLTSNTGELFF. V gene TRBV3-1 combines with J gene TRBJ2-2; D gene uncertain. CDR3 length: 14 residues. Germline V gives CDR1 LGHDT, CDR2 YNNKEL (reference sequence).

This clonotype was seen ten or more times. The rearrangement links TRBV6-1 to TRBJ2-3, with TRBD2 identical over 9 bases. Germline CDR1 reads MNHNS; CDR2 reads SASEGT. Trimming at V came to 6 bases and at J to 2 bases, leaving 3 bases not matched to a gene. The CDR3 has 14 residues. The CDR3 loop reads CASRTSGLTDTQYF. CDR3 nucleotides: TGTGCCAGCAGGACTAGCGGCCTCACAGATACGCAGTATTTT.

Many counts were recorded for this clonotype. V gene TRBV4-3 combines with J gene TRBJ1-2, with a tentative D call TRBD1 (5 bases). The CDR3 covers 16 residues. The ends were cut back, 4 bases at V and 4 bases at J, with 19 bases in the middle. The germline gives CDR1 LGHNA, CDR2 YSLEER. For the CDR3, the DNA is TGCGCCAGCAGCCCAAGTTACAGGAGAATAGCCTATGGCTACACCTTC. Amino acids: CASSPSYRRIAYGYTF.

The sample holds many counts of this clonotype. This chain uses TRBV2 with TRBJ1-2, with D possibly TRBD1 on 6 matching bases. Germline V CDR1 and CDR2: SNHLY, FYNNEI. There are 13 residues in the CDR3. The V and J ends lost 6 bases and 5 bases respectively, with 13 bases between them. The CDR3 DNA reads TGTGCCAGCAGCTTTACAGGGACTTATGGCTACACCTTC. Its translation is CASSFTGTYGYTF.